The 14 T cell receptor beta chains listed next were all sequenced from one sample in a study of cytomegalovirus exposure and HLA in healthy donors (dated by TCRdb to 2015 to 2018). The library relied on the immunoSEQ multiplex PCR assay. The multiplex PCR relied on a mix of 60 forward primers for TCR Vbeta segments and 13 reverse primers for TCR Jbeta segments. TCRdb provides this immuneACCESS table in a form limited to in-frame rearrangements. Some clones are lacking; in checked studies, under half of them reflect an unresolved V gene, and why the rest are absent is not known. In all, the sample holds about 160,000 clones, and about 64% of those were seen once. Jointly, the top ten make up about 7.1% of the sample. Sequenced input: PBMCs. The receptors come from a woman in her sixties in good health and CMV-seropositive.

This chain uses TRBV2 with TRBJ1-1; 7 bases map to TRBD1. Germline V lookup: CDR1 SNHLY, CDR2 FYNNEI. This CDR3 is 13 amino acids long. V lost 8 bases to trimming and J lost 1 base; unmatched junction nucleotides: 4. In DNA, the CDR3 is TGTGCCAGCGAGGGACAGCCGAACACTGAAGCTTTCTTT. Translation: CASEGQPNTEAFF.

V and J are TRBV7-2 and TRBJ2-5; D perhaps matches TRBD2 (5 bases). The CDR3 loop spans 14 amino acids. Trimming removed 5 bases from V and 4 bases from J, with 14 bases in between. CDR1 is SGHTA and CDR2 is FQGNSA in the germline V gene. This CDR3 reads CASSPNRGTETQYF. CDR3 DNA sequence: TGTGCCAGCAGCCCTAACCGGGGTACAGAGACCCAGTACTTC. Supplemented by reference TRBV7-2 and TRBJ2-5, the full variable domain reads GAGVSQSPSNKVTEKGKDVELRCDPISGHTALYWYRQSLGQGLEFLIYFQGNSAPDKSGLPSDRFSAERTGGSVSTLTIQRTQQEDSAVYLCASSPNRGTETQYFGPGTRLLVL.

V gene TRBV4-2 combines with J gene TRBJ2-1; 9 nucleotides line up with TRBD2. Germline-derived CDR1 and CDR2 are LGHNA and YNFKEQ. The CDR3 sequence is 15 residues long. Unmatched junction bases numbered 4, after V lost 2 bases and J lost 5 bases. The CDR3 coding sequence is TGTGCCAGCAGCCAAAGACTAGCGGTGAACAATGAGCAGTTCTTC. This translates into CASSQRLAVNNEQFF.

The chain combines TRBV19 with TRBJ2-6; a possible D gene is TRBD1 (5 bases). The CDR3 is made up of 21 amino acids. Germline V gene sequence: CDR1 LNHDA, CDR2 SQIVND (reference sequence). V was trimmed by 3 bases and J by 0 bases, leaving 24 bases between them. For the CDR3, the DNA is TGTGCCAGTAGTATTACCCTCCTGAGACAGACTCCAACCTCTGGGGCCAACGTCCTGACTTTC. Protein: CASSITLLRQTPTSGANVLTF.

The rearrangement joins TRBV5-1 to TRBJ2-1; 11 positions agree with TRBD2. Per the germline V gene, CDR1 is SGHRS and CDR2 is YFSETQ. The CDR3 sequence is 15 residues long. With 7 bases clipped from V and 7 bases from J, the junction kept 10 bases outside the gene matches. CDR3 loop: CASGPLAGVSNEQFF. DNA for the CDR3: TGCGCCAGCGGCCCACTAGCGGGAGTATCTAATGAGCAGTTCTTC.

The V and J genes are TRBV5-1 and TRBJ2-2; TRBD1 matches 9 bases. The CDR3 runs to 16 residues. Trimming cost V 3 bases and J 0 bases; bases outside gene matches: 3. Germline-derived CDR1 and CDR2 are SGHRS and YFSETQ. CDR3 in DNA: TGCGCCAGCAGCTCGGACAGGGGAACGAACACCGGGGAGCTGTTTTTT. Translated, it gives CASSSDRGTNTGELFF.

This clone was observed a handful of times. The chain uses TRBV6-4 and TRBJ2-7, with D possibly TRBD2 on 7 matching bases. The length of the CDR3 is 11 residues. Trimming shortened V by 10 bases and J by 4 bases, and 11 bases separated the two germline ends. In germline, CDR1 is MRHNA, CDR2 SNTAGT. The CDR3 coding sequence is TGTGCCATCGGGGGGCGATACGAGCAGTACTTC. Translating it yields CAIGGRYEQYF.

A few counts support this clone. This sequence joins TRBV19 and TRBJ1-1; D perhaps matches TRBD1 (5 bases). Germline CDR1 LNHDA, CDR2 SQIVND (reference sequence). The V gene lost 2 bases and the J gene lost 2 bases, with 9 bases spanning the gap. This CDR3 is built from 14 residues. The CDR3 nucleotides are TGTGCCAGTAGTATACAGGGCCCTAACACTGAAGCTTTCTTT. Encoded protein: CASSIQGPNTEAFF.

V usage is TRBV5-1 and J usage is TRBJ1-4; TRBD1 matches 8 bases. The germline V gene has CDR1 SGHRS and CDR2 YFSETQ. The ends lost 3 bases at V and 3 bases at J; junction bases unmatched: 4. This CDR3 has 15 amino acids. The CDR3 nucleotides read TGCGCCAGCAGCTCTGCGGGACAGGCTAATGAAAAACTGTTTTTT. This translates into CASSSAGQANEKLFF.

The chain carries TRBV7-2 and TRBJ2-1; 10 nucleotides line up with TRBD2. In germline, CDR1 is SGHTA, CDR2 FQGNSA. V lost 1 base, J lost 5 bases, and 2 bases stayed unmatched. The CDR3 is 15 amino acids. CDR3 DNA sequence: TGTGCCAGCAGCTTAGGTCTAGCGGGAGACAATGAGCAGTTCTTC. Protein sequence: CASSLGLAGDNEQFF.

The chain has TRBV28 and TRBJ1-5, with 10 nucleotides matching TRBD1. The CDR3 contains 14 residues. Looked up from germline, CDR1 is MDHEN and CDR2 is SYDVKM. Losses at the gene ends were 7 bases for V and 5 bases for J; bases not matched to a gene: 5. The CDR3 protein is CASISGQGDQPQHF. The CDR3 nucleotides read TGTGCCAGCATCTCTGGACAGGGGGATCAGCCCCAGCATTTT.

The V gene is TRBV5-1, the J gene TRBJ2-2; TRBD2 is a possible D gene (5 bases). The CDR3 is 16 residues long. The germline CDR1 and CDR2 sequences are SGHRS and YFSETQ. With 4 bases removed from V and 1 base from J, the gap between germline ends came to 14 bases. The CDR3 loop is CASSPRAGQNTGELFF. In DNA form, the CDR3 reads TGCGCCAGCAGCCCCCGGGCGGGCCAGAACACCGGGGAGCTGTTTTTT.

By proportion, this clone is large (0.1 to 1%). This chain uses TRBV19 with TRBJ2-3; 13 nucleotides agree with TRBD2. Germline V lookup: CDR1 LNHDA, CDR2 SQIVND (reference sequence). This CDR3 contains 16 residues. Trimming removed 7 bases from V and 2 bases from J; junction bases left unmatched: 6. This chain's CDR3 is CASTPGLAGPTDTQYF. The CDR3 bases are TGTGCCAGTACCCCGGGACTAGCGGGACCCACAGATACGCAGTATTTT.

CDR3 sequence (DNA): TGTGCCAGCAGCTTAGGTTGCCTAGCGGGTGTGGGGGAGACCCAGTACTTC. This sequence encodes CASSLGCLAGVGETQYF. The chain has TRBV11-3 and TRBJ2-5; 8 bases line up with TRBD2. This CDR3 region has 17 residues. The V segment lost 1 base and the J segment 5 bases; nucleotides outside the gene matches: 12. CDR1 SGHNT and CDR2 YENEEA come from the germline V gene.